A single sample gave rise to the 4 T cell receptor beta chains below, sequenced in a study of low-dose radiotherapy and immunotherapy resistance in tumors (dated by TCRdb to the early 2020s). The time point label corresponds to: before trial treatment. Reads for this sample came from an Illumina HiSeq 2500. First-strand cDNA was synthesized using Superscript III and a set of TRAV- and TRBV-specific primers, so that both TCRalpha and TCRbeta chains were covered. An approximately 19-cycle PCR with Phusion amplified the TCRs, pairing a constant-region primer with the adapter that was attached to the V primers. Starting from the raw public reads, TCRdb applied fastp trimming at Q25, assembled clones with MiXCR and retained in-frame beta chains. Records with the same CDR3 protein are collapsed into one entry carrying the most frequent genes and DNA. This sample holds about 60,000 distinct CDR3 sequences; around 25% were observed only once. Around 5.7% of the sample rests with the top ten.

The sample consisted of PBMCs, taken before treatment. These receptors were collected from a male donor with prostate cancer.

This chain uses TRBV3-1 with TRBJ1-2, with D tentatively TRBD1 (6 bases). Germline-derived CDR1 and CDR2 are LGHDT and YNNKEL (reference sequence). The CDR3 totals 15 residues. V was trimmed by 0 bases and J by 8 bases, leaving 16 bases between them. CDR3 amino acids: CASSQEGAVSYGYTF. CDR3 nucleotides: TGTGCCAGCAGCCAAGAGGGGGCAGTCTCCTACGGCTACACCTTC.

This clonotype was observed many times. CDR3 DNA: TGTGCCAGCAGTTACACACAGGGACCTAATGAAAAACTGTTTTTT. Translated: CASSYTQGPNEKLFF. J is TRBJ1-4 and V is TRBV6-2 or TRBV6-3; D is possibly TRBD1 (6 bases). Germline loops: CDR1 MNHEY, CDR2 SVGEGT. This CDR3 contains 15 residues. V lost 2 bases, J lost 3 bases, and 10 bases lay in between.

This clonotype has a count of ten or more. CDR3 coding DNA: TGTGCCAGCAGCCAAAGTGGACTCGGACAGCCGTCGTACTTC. It specifies CASSQSGLGQPSYF. This chain connects TRBV3-1 to TRBJ2-7, with D possibly TRBD1 on 6 matching bases. The CDR3 covers 14 residues. Trimming took 2 bases from V and 12 from J, leaving 20 bases between them. Germline CDR1 is LGHDT and CDR2 is YNNKEL (reference sequence).

The chain carries TRBV18 and TRBJ2-7; tentatively, D is TRBD1 or TRBD2 (5 bases each). This CDR3 contains 14 residues. CDR1 and CDR2 (germline): KGHSH, LQKENI. Between the trimmed V and J ends, which lost 3 bases and 1 base, there was a span of 10 bases. CDR3 sequence: CASSPRDGSYEQYF. In nucleotides, the CDR3 is TGTGCCAGCTCACCCCGGGACGGATCCTACGAGCAGTACTTC.